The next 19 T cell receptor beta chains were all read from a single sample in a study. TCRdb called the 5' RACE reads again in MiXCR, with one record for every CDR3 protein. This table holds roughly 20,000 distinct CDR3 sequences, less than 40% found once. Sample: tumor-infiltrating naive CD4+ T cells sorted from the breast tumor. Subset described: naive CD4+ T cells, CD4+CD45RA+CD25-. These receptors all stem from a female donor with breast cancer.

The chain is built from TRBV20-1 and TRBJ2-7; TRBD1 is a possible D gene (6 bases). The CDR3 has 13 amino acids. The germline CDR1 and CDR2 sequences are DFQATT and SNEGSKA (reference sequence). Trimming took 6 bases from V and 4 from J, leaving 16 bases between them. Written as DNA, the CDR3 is TGCAGTGCACCAAGACAGGAAAAATACGAGCAGTACTTC. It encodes CSAPRQEKYEQYF.

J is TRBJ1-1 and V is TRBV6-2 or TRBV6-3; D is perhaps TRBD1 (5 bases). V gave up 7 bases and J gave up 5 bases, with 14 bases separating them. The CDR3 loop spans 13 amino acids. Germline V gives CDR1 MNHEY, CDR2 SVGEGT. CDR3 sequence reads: CASTPAGLTEAFF. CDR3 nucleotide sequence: TGTGCCAGCACCCCCGCGGGGCTAACTGAAGCTTTCTTT.

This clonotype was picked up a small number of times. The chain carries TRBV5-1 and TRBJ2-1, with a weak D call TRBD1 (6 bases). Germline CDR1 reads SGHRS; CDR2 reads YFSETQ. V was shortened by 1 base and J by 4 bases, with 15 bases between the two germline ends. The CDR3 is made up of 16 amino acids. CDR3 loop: CASSLTSDSEYNEQFF. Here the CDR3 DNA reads TGCGCCAGCAGCTTGACGTCGGACAGCGAATACAATGAGCAGTTCTTC.

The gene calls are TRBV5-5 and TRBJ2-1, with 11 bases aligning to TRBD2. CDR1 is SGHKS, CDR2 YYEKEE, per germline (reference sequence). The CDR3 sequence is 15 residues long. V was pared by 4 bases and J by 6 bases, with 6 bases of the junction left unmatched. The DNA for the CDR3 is TGTGCCAGCAGCCCAACCGGGACTAGCGGCAATGAGCAGTTCTTC. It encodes CASSPTGTSGNEQFF. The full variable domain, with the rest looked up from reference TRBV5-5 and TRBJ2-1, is DAGVTQSPTHLIKTRGQQVTLRCSPISGHKSVSWYQQVLGQGPQFIFQYYEKEERGRGNFPDRFSARQFPNYSSELNVNALLLGDSALYLCASSPTGTSGNEQFFGPGTRLTVL.

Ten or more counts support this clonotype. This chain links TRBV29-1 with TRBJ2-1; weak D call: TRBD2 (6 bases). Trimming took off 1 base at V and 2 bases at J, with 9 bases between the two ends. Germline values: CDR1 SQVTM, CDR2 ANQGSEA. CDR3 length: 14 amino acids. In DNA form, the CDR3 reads TGCAGCGTTGAAGGCGGGAACCCCTACAATGAGCAGTTCTTC. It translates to CSVEGGNPYNEQFF.

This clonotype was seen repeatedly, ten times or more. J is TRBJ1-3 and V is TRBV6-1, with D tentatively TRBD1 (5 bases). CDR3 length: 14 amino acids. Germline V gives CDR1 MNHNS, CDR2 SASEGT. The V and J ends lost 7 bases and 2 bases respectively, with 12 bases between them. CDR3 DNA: TGTGCCAGCACGCGGGGGGATGCTGGAAACACCATATATTTT. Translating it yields CASTRGDAGNTIYF.

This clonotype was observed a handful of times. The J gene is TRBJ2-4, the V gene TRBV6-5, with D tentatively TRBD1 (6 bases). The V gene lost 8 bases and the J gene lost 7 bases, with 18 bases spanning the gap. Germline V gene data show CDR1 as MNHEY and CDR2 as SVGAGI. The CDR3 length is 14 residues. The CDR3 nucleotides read TGTGCCAGCGGCGCACCGGGACAAGGGAACATTCAGTACTTC. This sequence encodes CASGAPGQGNIQYF.

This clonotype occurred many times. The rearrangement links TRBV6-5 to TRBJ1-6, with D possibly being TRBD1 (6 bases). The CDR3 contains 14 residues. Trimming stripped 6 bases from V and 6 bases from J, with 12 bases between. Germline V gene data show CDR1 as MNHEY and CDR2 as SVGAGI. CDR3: CASSLGQSNSPLHF. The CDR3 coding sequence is TGTGCCAGCAGCCTTGGACAGTCTAATTCACCCCTCCACTTT.

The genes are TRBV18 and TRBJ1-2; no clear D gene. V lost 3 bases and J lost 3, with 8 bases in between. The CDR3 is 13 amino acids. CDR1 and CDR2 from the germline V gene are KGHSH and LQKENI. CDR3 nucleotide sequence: TGTGCCAGCTCACCGTATGTGGACTATGGCTACACCTTC. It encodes CASSPYVDYGYTF. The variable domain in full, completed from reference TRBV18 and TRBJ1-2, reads NAGVMQNPRHLVRRRGQEARLRCSPMKGHSHVYWYRQLPEEGLKFMVYLQKENIIDESGMPKERFSAEFPKEGPSILRIQQVVRGDSAAYFCASSPYVDYGYTFGSGTRLTVV.

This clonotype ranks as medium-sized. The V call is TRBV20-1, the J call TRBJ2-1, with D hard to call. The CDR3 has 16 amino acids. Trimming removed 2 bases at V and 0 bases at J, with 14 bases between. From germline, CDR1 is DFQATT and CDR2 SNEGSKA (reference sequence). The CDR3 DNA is TGCAGTGCTAGACCGCCAGACATGAGCTCCTACAATGAGCAGTTCTTC. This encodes CSARPPDMSSYNEQFF.

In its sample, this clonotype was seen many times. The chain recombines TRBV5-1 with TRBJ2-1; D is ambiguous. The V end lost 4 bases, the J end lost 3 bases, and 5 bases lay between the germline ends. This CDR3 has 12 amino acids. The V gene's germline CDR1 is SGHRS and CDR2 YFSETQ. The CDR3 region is CASSPGYNEQFF. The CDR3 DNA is TGCGCCAGCAGCCCCGGCTACAATGAGCAGTTCTTC.

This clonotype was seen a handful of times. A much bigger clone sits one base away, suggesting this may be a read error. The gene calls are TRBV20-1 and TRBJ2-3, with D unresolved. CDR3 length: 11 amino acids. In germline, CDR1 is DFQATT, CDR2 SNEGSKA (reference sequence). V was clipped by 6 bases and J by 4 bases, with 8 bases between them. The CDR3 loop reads CSAPRADTQYF. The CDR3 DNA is TGCAGTGCCCCGAGAGCAGATACGCAGTATTTT.

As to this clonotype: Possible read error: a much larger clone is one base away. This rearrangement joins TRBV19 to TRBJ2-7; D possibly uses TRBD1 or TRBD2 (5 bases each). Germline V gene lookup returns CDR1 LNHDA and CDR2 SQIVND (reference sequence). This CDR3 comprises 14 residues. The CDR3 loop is CASSMRGPTYERYF. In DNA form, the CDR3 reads TGTGCCAGTAGTATGAGGGGACCAACCTACGAGCGGTACTTC.

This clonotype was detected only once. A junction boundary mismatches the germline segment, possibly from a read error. CDR3 loop: CTSSRTGADTQYF. The CDR3 region has the DNA TGTACCAGCAGCCGGACAGGAGCGGATACGCAGTATTTT. The chain couples TRBV5-6 to TRBJ2-3; 7 bases agree with TRBD1. The germline CDR1 and CDR2 sequences are SGHDT and YYEEEE. CDR3 length: 13 residues.

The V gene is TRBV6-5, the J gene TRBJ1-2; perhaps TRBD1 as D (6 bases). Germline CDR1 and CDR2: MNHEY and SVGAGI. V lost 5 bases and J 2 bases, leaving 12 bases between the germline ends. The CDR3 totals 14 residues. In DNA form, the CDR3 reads TGTGCCAGCAGTAACAGGGTTGGGAACTATGGCTACACCTTC. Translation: CASSNRVGNYGYTF.

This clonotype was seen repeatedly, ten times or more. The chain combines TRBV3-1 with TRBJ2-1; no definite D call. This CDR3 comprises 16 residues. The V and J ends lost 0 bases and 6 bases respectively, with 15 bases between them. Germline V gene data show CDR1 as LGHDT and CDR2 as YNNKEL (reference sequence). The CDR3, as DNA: TGTGCCAGCAGCCAAGATGCCAGGATGGCCTTCAATGAGCAGTTCTTC. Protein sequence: CASSQDARMAFNEQFF.

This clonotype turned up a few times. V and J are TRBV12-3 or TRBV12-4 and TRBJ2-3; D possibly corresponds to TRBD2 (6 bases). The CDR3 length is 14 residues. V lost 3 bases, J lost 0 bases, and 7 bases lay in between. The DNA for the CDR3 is TGTGCCAGCAGTTTCAGCGGGAGCACAGATACGCAGTATTTT. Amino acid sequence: CASSFSGSTDTQYF.

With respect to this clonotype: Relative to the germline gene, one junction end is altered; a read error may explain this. CDR3 sequence: CASRHRRRDTDTQYF. CDR3 nucleotide sequence: TGTGCCAGCCGCCACCGCCGGCGGGACACAGATACGCAGTATTTT. The chain uses TRBV4-2 and TRBJ2-3; D is possibly TRBD2 (6 bases). Germline loops: CDR1 LGHNA, CDR2 YNFKEQ. CDR3 length equals 15 residues.

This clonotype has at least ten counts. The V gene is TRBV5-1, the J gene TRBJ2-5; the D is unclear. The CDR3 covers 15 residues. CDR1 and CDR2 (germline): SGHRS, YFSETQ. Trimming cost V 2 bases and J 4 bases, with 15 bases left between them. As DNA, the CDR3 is TGCGCCAGCAGCTTTTTTTCAGAGGTTTCAGAGACCCAGTACTTC. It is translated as CASSFFSEVSETQYF. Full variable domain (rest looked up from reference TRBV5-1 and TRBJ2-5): KAGVTQTPRYLIKTRGQQVTLSCSPISGHRSVSWYQQTPGQGLQFLFEYFSETQRNKGNFPGRFSGRQFSNSRSEMNVSTLELGDSALYLCASSFFSEVSETQYFGPGTRLLVL.